This TCR beta chain was found in a study of T cell responses to AZD1222 COVID-19 vaccine. V shed 3 bases and J shed 6 bases, with 17 bases lying between them. There are 15 residues in the CDR3. CDR1 LNHNV and CDR2 YYDKDF come from the germline V gene (reference sequence). Profiled with immunoSEQ multiplex PCR; TCRdb holds only in-frame clones, not every one. This sample has around 130,000 clones, with 90% to 95% found just once. The specimen was peripheral blood, collected on day 0 of AZD1222 vaccination. The chain carries TRBV15 and TRBJ1-2, with a possible D match to TRBD1 (5 bases). The TCR originated in an adult in good health. The CDR3 reads CATSRSGGGGDGYTF. The CDR3 DNA is TGTGCCACCAGCAGGAGTGGCGGGGGAGGGGATGGCTACACCTTC.